These 29 T cell receptor beta chains originate from one sample sequenced in a study of spatial heterogeneity in lung cancer. The time point denotes: sample taken at primary tumor resection. TCRdb reanalysed the 5' RACE reads using MiXCR and keeps one entry per CDR3 protein. The table includes approximately 44,000 distinct CDR3 sequences, approximately 15% detected once. Sequencing used PBMCs, obtained at surgery. Receptor source: a male donor with early-stage non-small cell lung cancer.

The V and J genes are TRBV12-3 or TRBV12-4 and TRBJ2-7; D ambiguous. The CDR3 covers 11 residues. Between the trimmed V and J ends, which lost 1 base and 6 bases, there was a span of 4 bases. CDR3 protein: CASSLGLEQYF. The CDR3 DNA reads TGTGCCAGCAGTTTAGGGCTCGAGCAGTACTTC.

This clonotype has a handful of counts. The V call is TRBV29-1, the J call TRBJ2-5, with TRBD2 as a possible D gene (6 bases). The CDR3 length is 12 residues. Trimming cost V 4 bases and J 4 bases, with 10 bases left between them. Per germline, CDR1 SQVTM and CDR2 ANQGSEA. CDR3 loop: CSVGLGGETQYF. CDR3 DNA: TGCAGCGTTGGACTAGGCGGAGAGACCCAGTACTTC. The full variable domain, in which reference TRBV29-1 and TRBJ2-5 provide the parts outside the CDR3, is SAVISQKPSRDICQRGTSLTIQCQVDSQVTMMFWYRQQPGQSLTLIATANQGSEATYESGFVIDKFPISRPNLTFSTLTVSNMSPEDSSIYLCSVGLGGETQYFGPGTRLLVL.

This clonotype was seen at least ten times. This chain joins TRBV6-1 and TRBJ1-1; a weak D match, TRBD1 (6 bases). Trimming pared 4 bases from V and 5 bases from J, leaving 17 bases between. Germline V gene lookup returns CDR1 MNHNS and CDR2 SASEGT. This CDR3 is built from 15 residues. For the CDR3, the DNA is TGTGCCAGCAGTGTCGGACGGGGGCTGGGGACTGAAGCTTTCTTT. Translating it yields CASSVGRGLGTEAFF.

This clonotype appeared many times. V gene TRBV4-3 combines with J gene TRBJ1-5; no definite D call. The germline CDR1 and CDR2 sequences are LGHNA and YSLEER. Trimming left V 0 bases short and J 6 bases short, with 6 bases between. This CDR3 region has 13 residues. CDR3 residues: CASSQDIAQPQHF. The CDR3 bases are TGCGCCAGCAGCCAAGATATTGCTCAGCCCCAGCATTTT.

The genes are TRBV5-4 and TRBJ2-1; 11 bases line up with TRBD2. The germline gives CDR1 SGHNT, CDR2 YYREEE (reference sequence). The CDR3 totals 16 residues. V dropped 0 bases and J dropped 9; count of bases not matched to a gene: 8. The CDR3 reads CASSLGTSGSRGEQFF. As DNA, the CDR3 is TGTGCCAGCAGCTTGGGAACTAGCGGGAGTCGGGGTGAGCAGTTCTTC. Together with reference TRBV5-4 and TRBJ2-1, the CDR3 gives the full variable domain: ETGVTQSPTHLIKTRGQQVTLRCSSQSGHNTVSWYQQALGQGPQFIFQYYREEENGRGNFPPRFSGLQFPNYSSELNVNALELDDSALYLCASSLGTSGSRGEQFFGPGTRLTVL.

This clonotype was detected many times. The genes are TRBV3-1 and TRBJ1-1; TRBD1 is a possible D gene (6 bases). CDR1 LGHDT and CDR2 YNNKEL come from the germline V gene (reference sequence). The CDR3 length is 16 residues. The V and J ends lost 4 bases and 1 base respectively, with 16 bases between them. The CDR3 region is CASSLRRGGQNTEAFF. In DNA form, the CDR3 reads TGTGCCAGCAGCCTCCGGCGAGGGGGTCAGAACACTGAAGCTTTCTTT.

The chain couples TRBV27 to TRBJ2-7; no firm D call. This CDR3 spans 14 amino acids. V lost 3 bases and J 0 bases, leaving 9 bases between the germline ends. Germline values: CDR1 MNHEY, CDR2 SMNVEV (reference sequence). The CDR3 coding sequence is TGTGCCAGCAGTTTTAAGTACGGCTCCTACGAGCAGTACTTC. Translated: CASSFKYGSYEQYF.

This clonotype has at least ten counts. The V call is TRBV6-6, the J call TRBJ1-6; a possible D gene is TRBD1 (6 bases). With 5 bases removed from V and 2 bases from J, the gap between germline ends came to 22 bases. CDR3 size: 19 residues. CDR1 and CDR2 from the germline V gene are MNHNY and SVGAGI (reference sequence). The CDR3 region is CASSQHQGIGGPYNSPLHF. For the CDR3, the DNA is TGTGCCAGCAGTCAACATCAGGGAATAGGGGGACCCTATAATTCACCCCTCCACTTT.

This clonotype occurred a few times. The V gene is TRBV10-3, the J gene TRBJ1-4; the match to TRBD1 covers 9 bases. The CDR3 runs to 12 residues. Germline-derived CDR1 and CDR2 are ENHRY and SYGVKD. V was pared by 11 bases and J by 11 bases, with 9 bases of the junction left unmatched. DNA of the CDR3: TGTGCCGTGGGGACAGGGAGTGATAAACTGTTTTTT. This gives the protein CAVGTGSDKLFF.

The table lists this clonotype with a few counts. The J gene is TRBJ2-2, the V gene TRBV27; 9 bases are shared with TRBD1. This CDR3 is 15 amino acids long. The germline V gene has CDR1 MNHEY and CDR2 SMNVEV (reference sequence). V lost 2 bases to trimming and J lost 7 bases; unmatched junction nucleotides: 5. CDR3 bases: TGTGCCAGCAGTTTAGAGCACAGGGGGCGCGGGGAGCTGTTTTTT. Amino acids: CASSLEHRGRGELFF.

This clonotype was observed many times. V gene TRBV2 combines with J gene TRBJ2-7; 8 bases align to TRBD2. V lost 9 bases and J lost 5; bases outside the gene matches: 9. Germline loops: CDR1 SNHLY, CDR2 FYNNEI. The CDR3 is 13 residues long. The CDR3 here is CASEWRGLDEQYF. The CDR3 DNA reads TGTGCCAGTGAATGGAGGGGACTAGACGAGCAGTACTTC.

The chain joins TRBV6-2 or TRBV6-3 to TRBJ2-1; D is possibly TRBD2 (6 bases). The CDR3 contains 15 residues. CDR1 and CDR2 from the germline V gene are MNHEY and SVGEGT. Trimming cost V 2 bases and J 2 bases, with 10 bases left between them. This CDR3 reads CASSYRGSTYNEQFF. The CDR3 DNA sequence: TGTGCCAGCAGTTACCGGGGGAGCACCTACAATGAGCAGTTCTTC.

This clonotype showed up just a few times. The CDR3 reads CASRRGTGELFF. The CDR3 DNA is TGTGCCAGCCGTCGAGGCACCGGGGAGCTGTTTTTT. The chain is built from TRBV4-2 and TRBJ2-2; no clear D. The CDR3 loop spans 12 amino acids. Germline V CDR1 and CDR2: LGHNA, YNFKEQ. Trimming removed 8 bases from V and 4 bases from J, with 8 bases in between.

The V call is TRBV6-6, the J call TRBJ1-2; possible D gene TRBD1, 5 bases. CDR1 is MNHNY and CDR2 is SVGAGI in the germline V gene (reference sequence). This CDR3 is built from 12 residues. V was pared by 7 bases and J by 8 bases, with 14 bases between. The CDR3 DNA reads TGTGCCAGCACCGGGGACTTGAGAGGCTACACCTTC. This translates into CASTGDLRGYTF.

The V gene is TRBV3-1, the J gene TRBJ2-2, with 9 nucleotides matching TRBD1. The CDR3 has 15 residues. Per germline, CDR1 LGHDT and CDR2 YNNKEL (reference sequence). V trimming: 2 bases; J trimming: 6 bases; junction bases outside the gene matches: 4. The CDR3 nucleotides are TGTGCCAGCAGCCAATGGGACAGGGCGTCCGGGGAGCTGTTTTTT. It yields the protein CASSQWDRASGELFF.

This sequence joins TRBV15 and TRBJ2-1, with 8 positions matching TRBD2. The V and J ends lost 0 bases and 2 bases, in that order; junction bases with no gene match: 6. CDR3 length equals 17 residues. Germline values: CDR1 LNHNV, CDR2 YYDKDF (reference sequence). For the CDR3, the DNA is TGTGCCACCAGCAGAGATTATCCAGCGGGAGCCTACAATGAGCAGTTCTTC. Translation gives CATSRDYPAGAYNEQFF.

This clonotype has at least ten counts. This chain links TRBV10-3 with TRBJ2-7; D is uncertain. The CDR3 is 11 residues long. Germline CDR1 reads ENHRY; CDR2 reads SYGVKD. Between the trimmed V and J ends, which lost 0 bases and 7 bases, there was a span of 4 bases. The CDR3 DNA reads TGTGCCATCAGTGAGTCGGGAGAGCAGTACTTC. Amino acids: CAISESGEQYF.

This clonotype was counted between two and nine times. The rearrangement uses TRBV25-1 and TRBJ2-3; D gene uncertain. With 8 bases removed from V and 4 bases from J, the gap between germline ends came to 10 bases. The CDR3 contains 12 residues. In germline, CDR1 is MGHDK, CDR2 SYGVNS. CDR3 region: CASLAAADTQYF. The CDR3 bases are TGTGCCAGCCTCGCCGCAGCAGATACGCAGTATTTT.

CDR3: CASSLVGGGYEQYF. For the CDR3, the DNA is TGTGCCAGCAGCTTAGTGGGGGGCGGCTACGAGCAGTACTTC. The chain links TRBV11-2 to TRBJ2-7, with D possibly called TRBD1 or TRBD2 (6 bases each). The CDR3 has 14 amino acids. Trimming removed 1 base from V and 3 bases from J, with 10 bases in between. Germline loops: CDR1 SGHAT, CDR2 FQNNGV.

This clonotype was recorded many times. V is TRBV29-1 and J is TRBJ2-6, with TRBD1 matching 8 bases. The CDR3 consists of 13 residues. The ends lost 6 bases at V and 4 bases at J; junction bases unmatched: 2. In germline, CDR1 is SQVTM, CDR2 ANQGSEA. In DNA, the CDR3 is TGCAGCGTCAGGGGGCAGGGGGCCAACGTCCTGACTTTC. Its protein is CSVRGQGANVLTF.

This clonotype was seen many times. The chain is built from TRBV10-3 and TRBJ2-3; tentatively, D is TRBD1 (5 bases). V gave up 1 base and J gave up 6 bases, with 8 bases separating them. The V gene's germline CDR1 is ENHRY and CDR2 SYGVKD. The CDR3 is made up of 13 amino acids. The CDR3 sequence: CAISELGVDTQYF. CDR3 nucleotide sequence: TGTGCCATCAGTGAGTTAGGGGTGGATACGCAGTATTTT.

This clonotype appeared many times. The chain is built from TRBV15 and TRBJ2-3, with D uncertain. Germline lookup yields CDR1 LNHNV and CDR2 YYDKDF (reference sequence). CDR3 length: 16 residues. V lost 1 base and J 5 bases, leaving 16 bases between the germline ends. Written as DNA, the CDR3 is TGTGCCACCAGCAGAGTAGTGTCAGGCTCAGGAGATACGCAGTATTTT. Amino acid sequence: CATSRVVSGSGDTQYF.

This clonotype was counted at least ten times. This rearrangement joins TRBV5-6 to TRBJ2-5; D ambiguous. Germline V gene data show CDR1 as SGHDT and CDR2 as YYEEEE. The length of the CDR3 is 14 residues. V lost 1 base and J 4 bases, leaving 11 bases between the germline ends. DNA of the CDR3: TGTGCCAGCAGCTTGTTTCGGGTGTCAGAGACCCAGTACTTC. The encoded protein is CASSLFRVSETQYF.

This clonotype was counted only a few times. The chain joins TRBV5-5 to TRBJ2-5; D may be TRBD1 (5 bases). There are 13 residues in the CDR3. V gave up 5 bases and J gave up 5 bases, with 13 bases separating them. Germline CDR1 reads SGHKS; CDR2 reads YYEKEE (reference sequence). The DNA of the CDR3 is TGTGCCAGCAGTTACGGACCAGGGGAGACCCAGTACTTC. Translation gives CASSYGPGETQYF.

The chain is built from TRBV6-2 or TRBV6-3 and TRBJ1-2; D is uncertain. V gave up 0 bases and J gave up 3 bases, with 11 bases separating them. CDR1 MNHEY and CDR2 SVGEGT come from the germline V gene. CDR3 length: 15 amino acids. Here the CDR3 DNA reads TGTGCCAGCAGTTACTCCGGCCTAAGGGACTATGGCTACACCTTC. It encodes CASSYSGLRDYGYTF.

The CDR3 region is CASKSAMNTEAFF. For the CDR3, the DNA is TGTGCCAGCAAATCAGCTATGAACACTGAAGCTTTCTTT. This chain connects TRBV6-6 to TRBJ1-1; unclear D gene. The CDR3 totals 13 residues. Germline loops: CDR1 MNHNY, CDR2 SVGAGI (reference sequence). The germline V and J ends were trimmed by 7 bases and 0 bases, with 9 bases remaining between them.

This clonotype was detected many times. This chain joins TRBV4-1 and TRBJ2-1; 8 bases match TRBD2. V was clipped by 1 base and J by 4 bases; unmatched bases: 9. The CDR3 spans 17 residues. Germline CDR1 and CDR2: MGHRA and YSYEKL. In DNA form, the CDR3 reads TGCGCCAGCAGCCAAGTTAGATTAGCGGGAAAGTACAATGAGCAGTTCTTC. This sequence encodes CASSQVRLAGKYNEQFF.

The rearrangement links TRBV7-9 to TRBJ2-3; 8 positions agree with TRBD1. Germline V gene lookup returns CDR1 SEHNR and CDR2 FQNEAQ (reference sequence). This CDR3 is 14 amino acids long. The V segment lost 2 bases and the J segment 8 bases; nucleotides outside the gene matches: 6. CDR3: CASSLPAGGVTQYF. In nucleotides, the CDR3 is TGTGCCAGCAGCTTACCCGCAGGGGGCGTTACGCAGTATTTT.

In this sample, this clonotype turned up a few times. This chain connects TRBV7-6 to TRBJ2-7; D ambiguous. The length of the CDR3 is 13 residues. The germline CDR1 and CDR2 sequences are SGHVS and FNYEAQ. V was cut by 4 bases and J by 0 bases, with 7 bases left in between. CDR3 nucleotide sequence: TGTGCCAGCAGCTCGCGTAGCTCCTACGAGCAGTACTTC. This codes for CASSSRSSYEQYF. The whole variable domain, filled in from reference TRBV7-6 and TRBJ2-7, reads GAGVSQSPRYKVTKRGQDVALRCDPISGHVSLYWYRQALGQGPEFLTYFNYEAQQDKSGLPNDRFSAERPEGSISTLTIQRTEQRDSAMYRCASSSRSSYEQYFGPGTRLTVT.